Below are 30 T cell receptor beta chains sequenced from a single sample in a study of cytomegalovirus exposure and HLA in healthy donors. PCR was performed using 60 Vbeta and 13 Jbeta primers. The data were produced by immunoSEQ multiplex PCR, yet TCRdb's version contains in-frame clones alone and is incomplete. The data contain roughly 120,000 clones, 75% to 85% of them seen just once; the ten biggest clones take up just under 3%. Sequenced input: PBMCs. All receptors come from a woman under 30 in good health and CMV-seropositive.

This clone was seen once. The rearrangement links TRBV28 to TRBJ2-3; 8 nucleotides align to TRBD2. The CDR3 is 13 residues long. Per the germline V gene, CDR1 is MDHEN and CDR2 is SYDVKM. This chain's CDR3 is CTSGSGGRDTQYF. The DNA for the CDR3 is TGTACATCCGGGTCGGGAGGGAGGGATACGCAGTATTTT. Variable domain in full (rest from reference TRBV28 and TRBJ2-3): DVKVTQSSRYLVKRTGEKVFLECVQDMDHENMFWYRQDPGLGLRLIYFSYDVKMKEKGDIPEGYSVSREKKERFSLILESASTNQTSMYLCTSGSGGRDTQYFGPGTRLTVL.

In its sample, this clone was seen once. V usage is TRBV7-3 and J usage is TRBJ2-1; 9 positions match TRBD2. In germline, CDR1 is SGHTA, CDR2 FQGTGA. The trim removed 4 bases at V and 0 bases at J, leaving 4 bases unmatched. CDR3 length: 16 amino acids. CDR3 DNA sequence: TGTGCCAGCAGCTACCTAGCGGGGAGCTCCTACAATGAGCAGTTCTTC. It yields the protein CASSYLAGSSYNEQFF.

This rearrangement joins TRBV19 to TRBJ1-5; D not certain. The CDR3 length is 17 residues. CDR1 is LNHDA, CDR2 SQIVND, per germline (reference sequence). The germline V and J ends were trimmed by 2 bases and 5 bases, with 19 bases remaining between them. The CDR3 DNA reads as TGTGCCAGTAGTATAAGAGGGTCCAGGCAGTTCGATCAGCCCCAGCATTTT. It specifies CASSIRGSRQFDQPQHF.

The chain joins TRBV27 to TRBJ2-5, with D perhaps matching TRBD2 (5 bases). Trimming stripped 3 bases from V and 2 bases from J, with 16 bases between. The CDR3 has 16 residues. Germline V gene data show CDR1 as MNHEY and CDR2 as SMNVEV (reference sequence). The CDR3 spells CASSFYGVGVQETQYF. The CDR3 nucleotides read TGTGCCAGCAGTTTTTACGGGGTCGGAGTTCAAGAGACCCAGTACTTC.

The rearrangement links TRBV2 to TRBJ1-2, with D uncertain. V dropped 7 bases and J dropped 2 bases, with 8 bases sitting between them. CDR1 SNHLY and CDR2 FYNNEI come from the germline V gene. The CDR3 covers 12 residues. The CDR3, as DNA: TGTGCCAGCAACGGGGTGAACTATGGCTACACCTTC. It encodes CASNGVNYGYTF.

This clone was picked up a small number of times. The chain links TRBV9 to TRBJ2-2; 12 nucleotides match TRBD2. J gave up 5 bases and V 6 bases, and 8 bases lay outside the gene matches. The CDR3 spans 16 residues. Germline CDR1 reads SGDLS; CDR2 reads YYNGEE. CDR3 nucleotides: TGTGCCAGCACCCCTAGCGGGAGGGCCAGTACCGGGGAGCTGTTTTTT. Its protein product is CASTPSGRASTGELFF.

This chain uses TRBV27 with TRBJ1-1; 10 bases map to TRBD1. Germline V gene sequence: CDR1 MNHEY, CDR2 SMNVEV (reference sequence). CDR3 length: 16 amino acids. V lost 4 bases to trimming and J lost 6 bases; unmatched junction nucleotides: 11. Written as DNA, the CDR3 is TGTGCCAGCAGTTGGACAGGGGGATCCCTACTTTCTGAAGCTTTCTTT. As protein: CASSWTGGSLLSEAFF.

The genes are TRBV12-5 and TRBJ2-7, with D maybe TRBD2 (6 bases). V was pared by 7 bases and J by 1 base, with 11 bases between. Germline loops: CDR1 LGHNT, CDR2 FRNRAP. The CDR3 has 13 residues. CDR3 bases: TGTGCTAGTGTGCCTAGCGATTCCTACGAGCAGTACTTC. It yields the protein CASVPSDSYEQYF. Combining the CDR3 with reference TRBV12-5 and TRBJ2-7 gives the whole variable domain DARVTQTPRHKVTEMGQEVTMRCQPILGHNTVFWYRQTMMQGLELLAYFRNRAPLDDSGMPKDRFSAEMPDATLATLKIQPSEPRDSAVYFCASVPSDSYEQYFGPGTRLTVT.

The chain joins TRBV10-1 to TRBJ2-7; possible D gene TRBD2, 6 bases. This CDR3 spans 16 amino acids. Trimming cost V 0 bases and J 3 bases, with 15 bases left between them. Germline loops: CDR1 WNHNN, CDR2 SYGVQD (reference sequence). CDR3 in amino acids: CASSESGGSRIYEQYF. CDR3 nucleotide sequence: TGCGCCAGCAGTGAGTCGGGGGGATCGAGAATCTACGAGCAGTACTTC.

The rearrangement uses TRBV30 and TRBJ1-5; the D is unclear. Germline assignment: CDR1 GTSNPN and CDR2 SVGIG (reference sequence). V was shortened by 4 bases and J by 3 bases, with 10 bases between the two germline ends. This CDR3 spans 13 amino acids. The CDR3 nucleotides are TGTGCCTGGAATGGAGGAAACAATCAGCCCCAGCATTTT. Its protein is CAWNGGNNQPQHF. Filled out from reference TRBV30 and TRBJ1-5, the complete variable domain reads SQTIHQWPATLVQPVGSPLSLECTVEGTSNPNLYWYRQAAGRGLQLLFYSVGIGQISSEVPQNLSASRPQDRQFILSSKKLLLSDSGFYLCAWNGGNNQPQHFGDGTRLSIL.

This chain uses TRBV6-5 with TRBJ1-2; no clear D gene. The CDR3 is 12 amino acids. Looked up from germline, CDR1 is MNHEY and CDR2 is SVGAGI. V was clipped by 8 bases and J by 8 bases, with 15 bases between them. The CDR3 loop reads CASFREYWGYTF. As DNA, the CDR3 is TGTGCCAGCTTTCGGGAGTACTGGGGCTACACCTTC.

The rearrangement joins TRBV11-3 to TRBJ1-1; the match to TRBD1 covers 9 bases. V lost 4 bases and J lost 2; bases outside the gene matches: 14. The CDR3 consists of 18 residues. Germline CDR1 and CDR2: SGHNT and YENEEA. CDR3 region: CASSSEGWDRVGNTEAFF. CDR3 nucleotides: TGTGCCAGCAGCTCCGAAGGGTGGGACAGGGTAGGTAACACTGAAGCTTTCTTT.

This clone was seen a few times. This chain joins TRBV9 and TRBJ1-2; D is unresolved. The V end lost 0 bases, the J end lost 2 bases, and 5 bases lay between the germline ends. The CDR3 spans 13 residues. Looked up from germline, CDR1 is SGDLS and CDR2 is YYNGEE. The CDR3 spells CASSVAVNYGYTF. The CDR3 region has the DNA TGTGCCAGCAGCGTAGCTGTCAACTATGGCTACACCTTC. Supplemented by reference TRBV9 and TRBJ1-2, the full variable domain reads DSGVTQTPKHLITATGQRVTLRCSPRSGDLSVYWYQQSLDQGLQFLIQYYNGEERAKGNILERFSAQQFPDLHSELNLSSLELGDSALYFCASSVAVNYGYTFGSGTRLTVV.

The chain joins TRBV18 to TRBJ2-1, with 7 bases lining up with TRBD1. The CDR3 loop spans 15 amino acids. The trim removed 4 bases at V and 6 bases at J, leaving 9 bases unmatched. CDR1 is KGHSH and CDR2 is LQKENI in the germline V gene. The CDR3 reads CASSLGEGAVNEQFF. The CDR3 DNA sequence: TGTGCCAGCTCACTCGGCGAGGGGGCTGTCAATGAGCAGTTCTTC.

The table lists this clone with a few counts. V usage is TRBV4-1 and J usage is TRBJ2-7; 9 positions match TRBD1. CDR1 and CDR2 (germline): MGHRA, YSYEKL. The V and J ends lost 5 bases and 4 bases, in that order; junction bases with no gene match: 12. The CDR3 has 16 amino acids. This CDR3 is CASSVHPTGGSYEQYF. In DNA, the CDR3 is TGCGCCAGCAGCGTGCACCCGACAGGGGGATCTTACGAGCAGTACTTC.

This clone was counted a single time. CDR3 sequence reads: CASSIFNSGNTIYF. The DNA of the CDR3 is TGTGCCAGTAGTATTTTCAACTCTGGAAACACCATATATTTT. The V call is TRBV19, the J call TRBJ1-3; D is unclear. Trimming stripped 3 bases from V and 0 bases from J, with 6 bases between. The CDR3 has 14 residues. Germline V gene sequence: CDR1 LNHDA, CDR2 SQIVND (reference sequence).

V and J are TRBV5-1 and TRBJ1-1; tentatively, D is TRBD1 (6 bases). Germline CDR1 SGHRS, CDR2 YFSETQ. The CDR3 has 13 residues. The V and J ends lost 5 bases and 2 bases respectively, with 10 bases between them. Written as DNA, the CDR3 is TGCGCCAGCAGTGACAGGACTAACACTGAAGCTTTCTTT. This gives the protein CASSDRTNTEAFF.

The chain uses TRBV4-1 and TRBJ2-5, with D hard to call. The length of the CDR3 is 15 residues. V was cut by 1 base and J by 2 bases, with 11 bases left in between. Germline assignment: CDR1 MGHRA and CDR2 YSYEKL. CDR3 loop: CASSQVVVRQETQYF. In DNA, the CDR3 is TGCGCCAGCAGCCAAGTGGTGGTCAGACAAGAGACCCAGTACTTC.

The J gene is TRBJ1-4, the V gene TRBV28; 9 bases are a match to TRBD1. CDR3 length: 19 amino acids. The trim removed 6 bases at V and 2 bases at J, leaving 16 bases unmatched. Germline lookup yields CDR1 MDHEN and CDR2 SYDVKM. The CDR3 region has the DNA TGTGCCAGCAGGGTTCGTGGGCTACAGGGGGCGCGGACTAATGAAAAACTGTTTTTT. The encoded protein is CASRVRGLQGARTNEKLFF.

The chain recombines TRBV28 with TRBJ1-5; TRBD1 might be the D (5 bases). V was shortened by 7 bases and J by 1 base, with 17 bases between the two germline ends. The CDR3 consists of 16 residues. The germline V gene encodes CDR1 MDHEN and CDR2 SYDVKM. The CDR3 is CASTLEEGTSNQPQHF. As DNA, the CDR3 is TGTGCCAGCACCCTGGAGGAGGGGACGAGCAATCAGCCCCAGCATTTT.

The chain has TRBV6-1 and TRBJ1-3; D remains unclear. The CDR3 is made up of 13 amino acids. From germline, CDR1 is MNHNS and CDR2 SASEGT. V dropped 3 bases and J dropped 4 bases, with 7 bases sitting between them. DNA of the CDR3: TGTGCCAGCAGTGAGGAGGAAGGAAACACCATATATTTT. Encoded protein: CASSEEEGNTIYF.

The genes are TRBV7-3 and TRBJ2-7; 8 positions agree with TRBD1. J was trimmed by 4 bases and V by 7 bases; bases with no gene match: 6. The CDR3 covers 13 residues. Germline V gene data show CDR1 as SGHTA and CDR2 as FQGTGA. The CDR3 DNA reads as TGTGCCAGCACGGACAGGGTGGGGTACGAGCAGTACTTC. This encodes CASTDRVGYEQYF.

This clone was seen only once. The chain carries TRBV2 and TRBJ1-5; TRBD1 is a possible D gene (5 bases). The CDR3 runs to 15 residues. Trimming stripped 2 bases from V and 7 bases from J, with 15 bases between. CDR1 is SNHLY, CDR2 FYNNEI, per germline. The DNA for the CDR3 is TGTGCCAGCAGTGAAATGGGGGGAAGAGGGCAGCCCCAGCATTTT. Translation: CASSEMGGRGQPQHF.

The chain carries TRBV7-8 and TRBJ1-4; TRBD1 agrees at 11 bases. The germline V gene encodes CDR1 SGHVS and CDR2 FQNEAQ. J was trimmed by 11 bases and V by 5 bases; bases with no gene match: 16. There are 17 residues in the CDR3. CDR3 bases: TGTGCCAGCAGCCCAGAGGACAGGGGGCGCGTCATGCGGAAACTGTTTTTT. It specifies CASSPEDRGRVMRKLFF.

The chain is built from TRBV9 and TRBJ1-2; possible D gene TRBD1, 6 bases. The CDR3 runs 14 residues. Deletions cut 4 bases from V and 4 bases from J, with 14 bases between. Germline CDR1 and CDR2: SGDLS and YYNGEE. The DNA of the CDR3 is TGTGCCAGCAGCCTAGGGGGGGGGACCTATGGCTACACCTTC. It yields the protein CASSLGGGTYGYTF. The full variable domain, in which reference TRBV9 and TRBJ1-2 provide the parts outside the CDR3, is DSGVTQTPKHLITATGQRVTLRCSPRSGDLSVYWYQQSLDQGLQFLIQYYNGEERAKGNILERFSAQQFPDLHSELNLSSLELGDSALYFCASSLGGGTYGYTFGSGTRLTVV.

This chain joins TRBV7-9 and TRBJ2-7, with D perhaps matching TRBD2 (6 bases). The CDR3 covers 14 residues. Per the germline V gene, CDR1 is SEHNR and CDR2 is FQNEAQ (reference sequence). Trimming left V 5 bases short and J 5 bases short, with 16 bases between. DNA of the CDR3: TGTGCCAGCAGCCCACCCTCGGGAGTCCACGAGCAGTACTTC. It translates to CASSPPSGVHEQYF.

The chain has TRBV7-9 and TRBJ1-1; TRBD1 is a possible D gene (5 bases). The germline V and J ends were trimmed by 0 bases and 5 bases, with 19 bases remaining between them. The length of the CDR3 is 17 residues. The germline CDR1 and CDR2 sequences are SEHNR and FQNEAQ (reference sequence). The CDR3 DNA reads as TGTGCCAGCAGCTTAGCCCACCTCAGGGTGGGCCGGACTGAAGCTTTCTTT. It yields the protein CASSLAHLRVGRTEAFF.

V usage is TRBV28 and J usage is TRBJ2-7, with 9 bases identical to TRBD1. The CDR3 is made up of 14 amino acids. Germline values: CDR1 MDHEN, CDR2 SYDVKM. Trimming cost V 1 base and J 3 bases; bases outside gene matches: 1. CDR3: CASSLSDRGYEQYF. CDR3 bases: TGTGCCAGCAGTTTATCGGACAGGGGCTACGAGCAGTACTTC.

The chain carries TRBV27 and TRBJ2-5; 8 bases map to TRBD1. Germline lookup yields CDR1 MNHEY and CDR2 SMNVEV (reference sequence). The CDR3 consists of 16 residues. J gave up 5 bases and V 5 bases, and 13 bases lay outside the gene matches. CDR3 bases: TGTGCCAGCAGTAATACAGGGGGTTGGGGTCTTGAGACCCAGTACTTC. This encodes CASSNTGGWGLETQYF.

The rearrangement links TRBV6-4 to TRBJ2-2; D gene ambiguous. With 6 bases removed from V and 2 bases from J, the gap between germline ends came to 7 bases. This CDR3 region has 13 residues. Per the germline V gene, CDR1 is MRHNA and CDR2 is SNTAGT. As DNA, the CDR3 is TGTGCCAGCAGGCAGGCCAACACCGGGGAGCTGTTTTTT. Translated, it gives CASRQANTGELFF.